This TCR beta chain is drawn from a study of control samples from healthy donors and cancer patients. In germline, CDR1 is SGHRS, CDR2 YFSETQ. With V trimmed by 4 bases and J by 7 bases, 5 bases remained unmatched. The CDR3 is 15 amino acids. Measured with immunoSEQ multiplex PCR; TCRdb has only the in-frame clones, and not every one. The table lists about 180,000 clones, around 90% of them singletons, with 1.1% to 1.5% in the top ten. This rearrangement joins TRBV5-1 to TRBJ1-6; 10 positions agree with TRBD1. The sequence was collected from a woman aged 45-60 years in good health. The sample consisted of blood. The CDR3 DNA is TGCGCCAGCAGCGAGATGGGACAGGGGAATTCACCCCTCCACTTT. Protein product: CASSEMGQGNSPLHF.